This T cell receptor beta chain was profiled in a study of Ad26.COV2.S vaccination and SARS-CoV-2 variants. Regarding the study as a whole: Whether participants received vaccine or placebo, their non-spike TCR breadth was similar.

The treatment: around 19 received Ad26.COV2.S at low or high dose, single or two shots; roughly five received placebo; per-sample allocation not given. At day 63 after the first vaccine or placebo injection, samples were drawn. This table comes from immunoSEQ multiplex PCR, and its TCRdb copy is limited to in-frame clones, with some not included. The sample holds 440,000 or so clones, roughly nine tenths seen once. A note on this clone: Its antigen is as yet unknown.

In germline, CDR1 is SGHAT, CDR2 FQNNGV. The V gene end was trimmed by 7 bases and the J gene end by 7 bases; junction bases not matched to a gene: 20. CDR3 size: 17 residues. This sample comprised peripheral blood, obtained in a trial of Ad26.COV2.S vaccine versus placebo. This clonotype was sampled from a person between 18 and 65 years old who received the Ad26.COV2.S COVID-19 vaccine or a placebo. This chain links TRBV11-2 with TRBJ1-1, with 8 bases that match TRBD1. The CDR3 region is CASKPVKGFRGLVEAFF. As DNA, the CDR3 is TGTGCCAGCAAGCCCGTTAAAGGATTCAGGGGGCTGGTTGAAGCTTTCTTT.